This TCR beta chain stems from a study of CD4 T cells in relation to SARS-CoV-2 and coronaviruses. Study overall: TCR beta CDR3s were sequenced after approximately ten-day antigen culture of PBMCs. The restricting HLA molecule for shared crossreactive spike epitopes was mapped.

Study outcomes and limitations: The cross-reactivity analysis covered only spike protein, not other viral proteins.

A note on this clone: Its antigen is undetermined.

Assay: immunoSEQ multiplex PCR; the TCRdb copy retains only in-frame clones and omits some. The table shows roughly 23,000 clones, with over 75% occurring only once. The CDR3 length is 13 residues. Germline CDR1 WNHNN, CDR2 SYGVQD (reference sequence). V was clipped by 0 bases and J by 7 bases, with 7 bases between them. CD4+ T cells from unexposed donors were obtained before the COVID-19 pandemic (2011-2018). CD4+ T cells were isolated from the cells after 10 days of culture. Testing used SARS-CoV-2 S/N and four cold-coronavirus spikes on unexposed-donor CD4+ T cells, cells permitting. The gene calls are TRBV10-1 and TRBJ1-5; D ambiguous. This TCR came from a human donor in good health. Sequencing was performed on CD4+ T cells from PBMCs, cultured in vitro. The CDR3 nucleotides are TGCGCCAGCAGTGAGTCCGGGATACAGCCCCAGCATTTT. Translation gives CASSESGIQPQHF.